One sample yielded the 25 T cell receptor beta chains listed below, sequenced in a study of blood T cell repertoires in COVID-19. Clones were sequenced by immunoSEQ multiplex PCR, and TCRdb holds only the in-frame ones, with some missing. Of 280,000 or so clones in the sample, 90% are singletons; the top ten hold about 1.8%. Sample: PBMCs or T cells enriched from blood (not recorded which). All receptors come from a woman between 18 and 29 years old with acute COVID-19.

The chain uses TRBV9 and TRBJ1-5, with unresolved D. Germline CDR1 reads SGDLS; CDR2 reads YYNGEE. Trimming left V 4 bases short and J 9 bases short, with 11 bases between. The CDR3 covers 12 residues. The CDR3 bases are TGTGCCAGCAGCTTAGAGAGTTGGCCCCAGCATTTT. Translating it yields CASSLESWPQHF.

The CDR3 here is CASTQGGVSASTDTQYF. The CDR3 DNA sequence: TGTGCCAGCACCCAAGGGGGGGTCTCTGCTAGCACAGATACGCAGTATTTT. This rearrangement joins TRBV2 to TRBJ2-3, with a tentative D call TRBD2 (7 bases). CDR3 length equals 17 residues. Germline CDR1 reads SNHLY; CDR2 reads FYNNEI. With 7 bases removed from V and 0 bases from J, the gap between germline ends came to 20 bases.

This rearrangement joins TRBV2 to TRBJ1-1, with 9 positions matching TRBD1. The V gene's germline CDR1 is SNHLY and CDR2 FYNNEI. This CDR3 spans 15 amino acids. Trimming took 6 bases from V and 3 from J; bases not matched to a gene: 8. CDR3 DNA: TGTGCCAGCAGAATCCCCCGGGACAGGGACACTGAAGCTTTCTTT. Its protein is CASRIPRDRDTEAFF.

The V call is TRBV27, the J call TRBJ1-5, with D maybe TRBD1 (6 bases). The CDR3 is made up of 16 amino acids. Germline V gene data show CDR1 as MNHEY and CDR2 as SMNVEV (reference sequence). The V gene lost 6 bases and the J gene lost 3 bases, with 18 bases spanning the gap. The CDR3 here is CASRLDSQAHNQPQHF. CDR3 DNA: TGTGCCAGCAGACTGGACAGTCAGGCCCACAATCAGCCCCAGCATTTT.

This clone was counted a single time. The chain has TRBV9 and TRBJ2-1; 8 bases agree with TRBD2. CDR1 is SGDLS, CDR2 YYNGEE, per germline. V dropped 1 base and J dropped 2; count of bases not matched to a gene: 2. The CDR3 is 15 amino acids. Here the CDR3 reads CASSVTSGTYNEQFF. The CDR3 nucleotides are TGTGCCAGCAGCGTAACTAGCGGAACCTACAATGAGCAGTTCTTC.

The chain is built from TRBV15 and TRBJ1-1; D is uncertain. This CDR3 spans 17 amino acids. The germline CDR1 and CDR2 sequences are LNHNV and YYDKDF (reference sequence). V was cut by 0 bases and J by 0 bases, with 14 bases left in between. This CDR3 reads CATSREAGFNVNTEAFF. In nucleotides, the CDR3 is TGTGCCACCAGCAGAGAGGCAGGCTTCAACGTGAACACTGAAGCTTTCTTT.

This clone was picked up one time. V gene TRBV7-2 combines with J gene TRBJ2-5; D is uncertain. V shed 3 bases and J shed 5 bases, with 7 bases lying between them. Germline V gene lookup returns CDR1 SGHTA and CDR2 FQGNSA. The CDR3 loop spans 12 amino acids. The CDR3 DNA is TGTGCCAGCAGCTTTTATTTGGAGACCCAGTACTTC. Translated: CASSFYLETQYF. The full variable domain, its missing parts supplied by reference TRBV7-2 and TRBJ2-5, is GAGVSQSPSNKVTEKGKDVELRCDPISGHTALYWYRQSLGQGLEFLIYFQGNSAPDKSGLPSDRFSAERTGGSVSTLTIQRTQQEDSAVYLCASSFYLETQYFGPGTRLLVL.

V usage is TRBV7-9 and J usage is TRBJ2-7, with D unclear. V gave up 5 bases and J gave up 7 bases, with 12 bases separating them. Per germline, CDR1 SEHNR and CDR2 FQNEAQ (reference sequence). The CDR3 length is 12 residues. The CDR3 sequence is CASSTRWWEQYF. In nucleotides, the CDR3 is TGTGCCAGCAGCACCCGGTGGTGGGAGCAGTACTTC. The variable domain in full, completed from reference TRBV7-9 and TRBJ2-7, reads DTGVSQNPRHKITKRGQNVTFRCDPISEHNRLYWYRQTLGQGPEFLTYFQNEAQLEKSRLLSDRFSAERPKGSFSTLEIQRTEQGDSAMYLCASSTRWWEQYFGPGTRLTVT.

This sequence joins TRBV9 and TRBJ1-5; no reliable D call. Trimming cost V 4 bases and J 3 bases, with 11 bases left between them. CDR1 SGDLS and CDR2 YYNGEE come from the germline V gene. The CDR3 length is 14 residues. The CDR3 sequence is CASSTAPSNQPQHF. CDR3 bases: TGTGCCAGCAGCACTGCCCCCTCCAATCAGCCCCAGCATTTT.

The V call is TRBV7-2, the J call TRBJ2-5; possibly TRBD2 for D (6 bases). Germline-derived CDR1 and CDR2 are SGHTA and FQGNSA. The CDR3 consists of 14 residues. With 3 bases removed from V and 1 base from J, the gap between germline ends came to 9 bases. CDR3 bases: TGTGCCAGCAGCTTCGTCGGGAGCCAAGAGACCCAGTACTTC. It specifies CASSFVGSQETQYF. Variable domain in full (rest from reference TRBV7-2 and TRBJ2-5): GAGVSQSPSNKVTEKGKDVELRCDPISGHTALYWYRQSLGQGLEFLIYFQGNSAPDKSGLPSDRFSAERTGGSVSTLTIQRTQQEDSAVYLCASSFVGSQETQYFGPGTRLLVL.

This rearrangement joins TRBV28 to TRBJ2-1; D is unresolved. V dropped 1 base and J dropped 8 bases, with 6 bases sitting between them. The CDR3 is 12 amino acids. Germline V gives CDR1 MDHEN, CDR2 SYDVKM. The CDR3 DNA follows: TGTGCCAGCAGTTTATTAACTGATGAGCAGTTCTTC. It is translated as CASSLLTDEQFF.

The rearrangement joins TRBV7-2 to TRBJ2-3, with TRBD2 identical over 8 bases. CDR3 size: 17 residues. Germline V lookup: CDR1 SGHTA, CDR2 FQGNSA. Trimming took 5 bases from V and 0 from J; bases not matched to a gene: 10. The CDR3, as DNA: TGTGCCAGCAGCATCTACCTCGGGACTAGAAGCACAGATACGCAGTATTTT. Amino acid sequence: CASSIYLGTRSTDTQYF.

The chain is built from TRBV2 and TRBJ2-2; D possibly corresponds to TRBD1 (6 bases). The CDR3 runs to 15 residues. The germline V and J ends were trimmed by 6 bases and 4 bases, with 15 bases remaining between them. Germline lookup yields CDR1 SNHLY and CDR2 FYNNEI. The CDR3 DNA follows: TGTGCCAGCAGATCATCCAGGGGACCCACCGGGGAGCTGTTTTTT. Translating gives CASRSSRGPTGELFF. Based on the CDR3 plus reference TRBV2 and TRBJ2-2, the full variable domain is EPEVTQTPSHQVTQMGQEVILRCVPISNHLYFYWYRQILGQKVEFLVSFYNNEISEKSEIFDDQFSVERPDGSNFTLKIRSTKLEDSAMYFCASRSSRGPTGELFFGEGSRLTVL.

The chain carries TRBV30 and TRBJ2-1; perhaps TRBD2 as D (5 bases). The CDR3 is 13 residues long. Germline values: CDR1 GTSNPN, CDR2 SVGIG (reference sequence). The V gene lost 2 bases and the J gene lost 5 bases, with 10 bases spanning the gap. Written as DNA, the CDR3 is TGTGCCTGGAGTCCGTCTAGCCACAATGAGCAGTTCTTC. Protein product: CAWSPSSHNEQFF.

The chain uses TRBV28 and TRBJ2-5; TRBD2 matches 8 bases. Looked up from germline, CDR1 is MDHEN and CDR2 is SYDVKM. There are 13 residues in the CDR3. V shed 7 bases and J 2 bases; nucleotides not matched to a gene: 3. The CDR3 DNA is TGTGCCAGCAAACTAGCGGCTCAAGAGACCCAGTACTTC. Translating gives CASKLAAQETQYF.

This chain links TRBV19 with TRBJ1-4; D might be TRBD1 (6 bases). The V end was cut by 5 bases, the J end by 0 bases, with 13 bases between. This CDR3 has 16 residues. Germline V gives CDR1 LNHDA, CDR2 SQIVND (reference sequence). Written as DNA, the CDR3 is TGTGCCAGTAGTGGACAGACAGCCGCAACTAATGAAAAACTGTTTTTT. Translated: CASSGQTAATNEKLFF. Filled out from reference TRBV19 and TRBJ1-4, the complete variable domain reads DGGITQSPKYLFRKEGQNVTLSCEQNLNHDAMYWYRQDPGQGLRLIYYSQIVNDFQKGDIAEGYSVSREKKESFPLTVTSAQKNPTAFYLCASSGQTAATNEKLFFGSGTQLSVL.

The chain joins TRBV3-1 (or the pseudogene TRBV3-2) to TRBJ2-1; no clear D. Per the germline V gene, CDR1 is LGHDT and CDR2 is YNNKEL (reference sequence). This CDR3 comprises 13 residues. V dropped 4 bases and J dropped 10 bases, with 14 bases sitting between them. Written as DNA, the CDR3 is TGTGCCAGCAGCCGAACCAGACTCTCGGAGCAGTTCTTC. Protein sequence: CASSRTRLSEQFF.

The CDR3 DNA reads as TGTGCCAGCAGTTTGGGGAGCCTTAGCAATCAGCCCCAGCATTTT. This gives the protein CASSLGSLSNQPQHF. The chain is built from TRBV27 and TRBJ1-5; D ambiguous. The CDR3 totals 15 residues. V gave up 3 bases and J gave up 0 bases, with 9 bases separating them. The germline V gene encodes CDR1 MNHEY and CDR2 SMNVEV (reference sequence).

The V call is TRBV6-5, the J call TRBJ2-5; tentative D call: TRBD2 (6 bases). Trimming left V 10 bases short and J 6 bases short, with 24 bases between. Looked up from germline, CDR1 is MNHEY and CDR2 is SVGAGI. The CDR3 runs 15 residues. In DNA, the CDR3 is TGTGCCACACTTCCCGGGACTGGGAACCGTAAGACCCAGTACTTC. This sequence encodes CATLPGTGNRKTQYF.

The chain employs TRBV29-1 and TRBJ1-2; no firm D call. The CDR3 contains 13 residues. Germline V CDR1 and CDR2: SQVTM, ANQGSEA. Trimming removed 6 bases at V and 2 bases at J, with 13 bases between. CDR3 sequence (DNA): TGCAGCGTCGGACTAAGCTTAAACTATGGCTACACCTTC. As protein: CSVGLSLNYGYTF. Using reference TRBV29-1 and TRBJ1-2 for the parts outside the CDR3, the full variable domain is SAVISQKPSRDICQRGTSLTIQCQVDSQVTMMFWYRQQPGQSLTLIATANQGSEATYESGFVIDKFPISRPNLTFSTLTVSNMSPEDSSIYLCSVGLSLNYGYTFGSGTRLTVV.

The V call is TRBV27, the J call TRBJ2-1; D perhaps matches TRBD2 (5 bases). The V gene's germline CDR1 is MNHEY and CDR2 SMNVEV (reference sequence). The CDR3 loop spans 14 amino acids. The ends were cut back, 10 bases at V and 3 bases at J, with 16 bases in the middle. CDR3 nucleotides: TGTGCCACCAGAGGAGGTAGCGTCTACAATGAGCAGTTCTTC. Protein sequence: CATRGGSVYNEQFF.

The chain recombines TRBV28 with TRBJ2-7, with 8 bases matching TRBD2. J was trimmed by 4 bases and V by 6 bases; bases with no gene match: 14. Germline loops: CDR1 MDHEN, CDR2 SYDVKM. CDR3 length: 16 residues. In DNA form, the CDR3 reads TGTGCCAGCAGGGTGACTTGGGCGGGAGGCGTTTACGAGCAGTACTTC. It yields the protein CASRVTWAGGVYEQYF. The whole variable domain, remainder taken from reference TRBV28 and TRBJ2-7, is DVKVTQSSRYLVKRTGEKVFLECVQDMDHENMFWYRQDPGLGLRLIYFSYDVKMKEKGDIPEGYSVSREKKERFSLILESASTNQTSMYLCASRVTWAGGVYEQYFGPGTRLTVT.

The count of this clone is one. The gene calls are TRBV4-1 and TRBJ2-3; a possible D gene is TRBD2 (5 bases). Between the trimmed V and J ends, which lost 4 bases and 0 bases, there was a span of 14 bases. The CDR3 runs 16 residues. The germline V gene has CDR1 MGHRA and CDR2 YSYEKL. The CDR3 here is CASSRPDFASTDTQYF. The CDR3 DNA reads TGCGCCAGCAGCCGCCCGGACTTCGCTAGCACAGATACGCAGTATTTT.

The rearrangement links TRBV24-1 to TRBJ2-2; maybe TRBD2 (5 bases). CDR1 is KGHDR and CDR2 is SFDVKD in the germline V gene. V lost 1 base to trimming and J lost 4 bases, with 15 bases between them. The CDR3 is made up of 17 amino acids. The CDR3 region has the DNA TGTGCCACCAGTGATTTCTCTACTAGGACCGTCACCGGGGAGCTGTTTTTT. Protein: CATSDFSTRTVTGELFF.

The chain combines TRBV4-1 with TRBJ2-6; 7 nucleotides match TRBD1. V dropped 4 bases and J dropped 2; count of bases not matched to a gene: 2. This CDR3 region has 15 residues. Germline lookup yields CDR1 MGHRA and CDR2 YSYEKL. The CDR3: CASSLQGTGANVLTF. The CDR3 DNA sequence: TGCGCCAGCAGCCTACAGGGGACTGGGGCCAACGTCCTGACTTTC.